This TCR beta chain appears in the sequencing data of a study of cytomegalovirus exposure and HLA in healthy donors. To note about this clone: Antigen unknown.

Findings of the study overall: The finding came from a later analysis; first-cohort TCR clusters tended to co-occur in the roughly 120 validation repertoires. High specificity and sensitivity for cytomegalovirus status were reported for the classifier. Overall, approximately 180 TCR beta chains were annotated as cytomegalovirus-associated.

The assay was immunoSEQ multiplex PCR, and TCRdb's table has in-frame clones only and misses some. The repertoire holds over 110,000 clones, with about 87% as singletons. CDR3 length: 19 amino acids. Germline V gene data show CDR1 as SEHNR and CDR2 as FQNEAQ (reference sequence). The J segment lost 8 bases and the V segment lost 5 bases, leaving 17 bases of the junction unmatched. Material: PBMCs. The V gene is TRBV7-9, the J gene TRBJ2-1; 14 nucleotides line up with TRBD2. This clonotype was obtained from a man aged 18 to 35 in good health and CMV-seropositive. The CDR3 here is CASSLGTSGSGAWGHEQFF. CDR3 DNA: TGTGCCAGCAGCCTAGGGACTAGCGGGAGCGGAGCTTGGGGGCATGAGCAGTTCTTC.